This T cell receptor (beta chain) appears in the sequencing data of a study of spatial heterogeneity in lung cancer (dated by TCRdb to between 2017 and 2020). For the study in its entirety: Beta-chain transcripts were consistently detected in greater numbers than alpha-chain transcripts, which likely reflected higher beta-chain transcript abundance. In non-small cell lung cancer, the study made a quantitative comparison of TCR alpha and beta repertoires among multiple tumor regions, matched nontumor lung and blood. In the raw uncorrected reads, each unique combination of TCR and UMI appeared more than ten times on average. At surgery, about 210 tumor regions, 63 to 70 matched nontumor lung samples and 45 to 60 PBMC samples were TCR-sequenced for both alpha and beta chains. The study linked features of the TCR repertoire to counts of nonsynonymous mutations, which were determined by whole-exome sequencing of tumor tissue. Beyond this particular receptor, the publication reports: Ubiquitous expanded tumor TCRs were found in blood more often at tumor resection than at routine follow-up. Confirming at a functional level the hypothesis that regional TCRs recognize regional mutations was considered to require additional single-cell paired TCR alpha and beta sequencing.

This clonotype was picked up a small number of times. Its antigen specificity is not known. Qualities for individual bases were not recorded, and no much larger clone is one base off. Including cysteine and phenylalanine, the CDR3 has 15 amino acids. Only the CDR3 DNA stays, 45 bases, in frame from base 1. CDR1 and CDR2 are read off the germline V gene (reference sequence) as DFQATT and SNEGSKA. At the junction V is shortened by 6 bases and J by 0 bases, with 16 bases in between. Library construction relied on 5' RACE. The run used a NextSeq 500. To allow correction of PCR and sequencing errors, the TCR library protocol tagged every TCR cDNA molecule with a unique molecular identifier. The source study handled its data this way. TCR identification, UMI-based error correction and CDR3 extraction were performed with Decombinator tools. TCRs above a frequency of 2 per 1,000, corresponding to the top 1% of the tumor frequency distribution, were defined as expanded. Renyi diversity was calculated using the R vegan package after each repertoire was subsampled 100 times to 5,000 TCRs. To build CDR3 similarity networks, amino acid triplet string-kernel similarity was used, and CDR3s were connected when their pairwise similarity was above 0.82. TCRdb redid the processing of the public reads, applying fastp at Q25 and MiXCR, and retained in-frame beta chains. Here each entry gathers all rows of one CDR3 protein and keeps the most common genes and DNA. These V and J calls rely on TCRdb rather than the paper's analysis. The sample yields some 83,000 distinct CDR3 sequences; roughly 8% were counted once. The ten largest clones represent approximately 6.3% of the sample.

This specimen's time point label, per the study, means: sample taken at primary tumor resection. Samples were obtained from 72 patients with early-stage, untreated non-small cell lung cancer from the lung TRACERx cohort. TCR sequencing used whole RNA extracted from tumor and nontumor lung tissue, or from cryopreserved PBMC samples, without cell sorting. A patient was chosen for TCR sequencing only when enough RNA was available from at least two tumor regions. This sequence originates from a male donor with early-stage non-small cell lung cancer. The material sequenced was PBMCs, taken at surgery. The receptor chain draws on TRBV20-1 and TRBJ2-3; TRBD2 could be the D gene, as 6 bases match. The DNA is TGCAGTGCACAGGAGCGGGCTTCTAGCACAGATACGCAGTATTTT. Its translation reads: CSAQERASSTDTQYF.